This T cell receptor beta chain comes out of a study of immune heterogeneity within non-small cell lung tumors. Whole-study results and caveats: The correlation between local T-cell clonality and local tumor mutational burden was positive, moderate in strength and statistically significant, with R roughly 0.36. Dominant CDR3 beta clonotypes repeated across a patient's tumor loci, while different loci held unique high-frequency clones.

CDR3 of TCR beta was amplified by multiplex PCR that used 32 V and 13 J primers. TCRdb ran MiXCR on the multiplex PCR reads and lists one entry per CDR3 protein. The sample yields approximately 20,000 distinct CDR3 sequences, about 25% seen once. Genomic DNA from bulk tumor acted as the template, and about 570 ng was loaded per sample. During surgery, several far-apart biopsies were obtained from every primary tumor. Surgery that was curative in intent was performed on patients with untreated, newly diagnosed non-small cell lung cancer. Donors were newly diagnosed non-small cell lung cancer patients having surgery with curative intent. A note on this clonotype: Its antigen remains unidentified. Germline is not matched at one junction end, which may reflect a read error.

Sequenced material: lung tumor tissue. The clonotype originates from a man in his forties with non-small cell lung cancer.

The CDR3 is CASSRSARFETHYF. The CDR3 coding sequence is TGTGCCAGTAGTCGCTCGGCTCGGTTCGAGACCCATTACTTC. V is TRBV19 and J is TRBJ2-5, with unresolved D. CDR3 length: 14 residues. Germline-derived CDR1 and CDR2 are LNHDA and SQIVND (reference sequence).